The 16 T cell receptor beta chains below were found in one sample sequenced in a study of blood T cell repertoires in COVID-19. TCRdb's copy holds only in-frame clones and misses some; the assay was immunoSEQ multiplex PCR. The table lists about 160,000 clones, 80% of them singletons. The sequenced sample was PBMCs or T cells enriched from blood (not recorded which). These receptors all come from a woman aged 55-69 years who had recovered from COVID-19.

V is TRBV9 and J is TRBJ1-4; D perhaps matches TRBD1 (6 bases). This CDR3 spans 15 amino acids. CDR1 SGDLS and CDR2 YYNGEE come from the germline V gene. Trimming pared 3 bases from V and 1 base from J, leaving 10 bases between. The CDR3 bases are TGTGCCAGCAGCGCAACACAGGGAACTAATGAAAAACTGTTTTTT. Translated, it gives CASSATQGTNEKLFF.

This sequence joins TRBV3-1 (or the pseudogene TRBV3-2) and TRBJ2-7, with D unresolved. Germline V gives CDR1 LGHDT, CDR2 YNNKEL (reference sequence). The CDR3 has 13 amino acids. V lost 1 base, J lost 4 bases, and 8 bases lay in between. CDR3 coding DNA: TGTGCCAGCAGCCAAGCTTATTCGTACGAGCAGTACTTC. This sequence encodes CASSQAYSYEQYF.

J is TRBJ2-2 and V is TRBV19; D may be TRBD2 (6 bases). CDR3 length: 16 amino acids. Between the trimmed V and J ends, which lost 6 bases and 1 base, there was a span of 15 bases. Germline loops: CDR1 LNHDA, CDR2 SQIVND (reference sequence). Written as DNA, the CDR3 is TGTGCCAGTAGCCTCGGGGGAGCGGTGAACACCGGGGAGCTGTTTTTT. It translates to CASSLGGAVNTGELFF.

The V gene is TRBV5-1, the J gene TRBJ2-7; 15 bases are shared with TRBD2. The CDR3 has 16 amino acids. The germline V gene encodes CDR1 SGHRS and CDR2 YFSETQ. V lost 4 bases to trimming and J lost 6 bases; unmatched junction nucleotides: 8. DNA of the CDR3: TGCGCCAGCAGCCCCAGGACTAGCGGGGGGGCGGGCGAGCAGTACTTC. This gives the protein CASSPRTSGGAGEQYF.

This clone came up a few times. The chain couples TRBV4-2 to TRBJ1-2, with D hard to call. CDR1 LGHNA and CDR2 YNFKEQ come from the germline V gene. Trimming left V 0 bases short and J 1 base short, with 12 bases between. CDR3 length equals 16 residues. CDR3 bases: TGTGCCAGCAGCCAAGACCTCAGGTTAGATAACTATGGCTACACCTTC. Translating it yields CASSQDLRLDNYGYTF.

The rearrangement uses TRBV27 and TRBJ2-2, with 10 bases matching TRBD1. Unmatched junction bases numbered 10, after V lost 5 bases and J lost 7 bases. This CDR3 is built from 16 residues. Per germline, CDR1 MNHEY and CDR2 SMNVEV (reference sequence). The CDR3 sequence is CASSLKGQGRYGELFF. The CDR3 nucleotides read TGTGCCAGCAGTCTCAAGGGACAGGGGCGTTACGGGGAGCTGTTTTTT.

This clone turned up a few times. Other DNA sequences of this sample code for an identical CDR3. V is TRBV30 and J is TRBJ2-7; D perhaps matches TRBD1 (5 bases). With 2 bases removed from V and 1 base from J, the gap between germline ends came to 9 bases. The CDR3 has 13 residues. Germline values: CDR1 GTSNPN, CDR2 SVGIG (reference sequence). CDR3 bases: TGTGCCTGGAGTAGGGGCGGATCCTACGAGCAGTACTTC. Translated: CAWSRGGSYEQYF.

The chain couples TRBV5-6 to TRBJ2-2, with 9 nucleotides matching TRBD2. Losses at the gene ends were 0 bases for V and 6 bases for J; bases not matched to a gene: 6. Looked up from germline, CDR1 is SGHDT and CDR2 is YYEEEE. The CDR3 totals 16 residues. Here the CDR3 reads CASSLAGLASAGELFF. As DNA, the CDR3 is TGTGCCAGCAGCTTGGCGGGACTAGCATCCGCCGGGGAGCTGTTTTTT.

J is TRBJ1-1 and V is TRBV15, with 7 positions matching TRBD1. Germline V lookup: CDR1 LNHNV, CDR2 YYDKDF (reference sequence). This CDR3 has 14 amino acids. V dropped 1 base and J dropped 5; count of bases not matched to a gene: 4. The DNA of the CDR3 is TGTGCCACCAGCAGAGTGACAGGGATAACTGAAGCTTTCTTT. Translation gives CATSRVTGITEAFF. Together with reference TRBV15 and TRBJ1-1, the CDR3 gives the full variable domain: DAMVIQNPRYQVTQFGKPVTLSCSQTLNHNVMYWYQQKSSQAPKLLFHYYDKDFNNEADTPDNFQSRRPNTSFCFLDIRSPGLGDTAMYLCATSRVTGITEAFFGQGTRLTVV.

This clone has a single count. This sequence joins TRBV5-1 and TRBJ2-5; D call uncertain. This CDR3 spans 14 amino acids. The germline V and J ends were trimmed by 4 bases and 5 bases, with 15 bases remaining between them. Germline V gene lookup returns CDR1 SGHRS and CDR2 YFSETQ. DNA of the CDR3: TGCGCCAGCAGCCCCACCTCCAATCGGGAGACCCAGTACTTC. Amino acid sequence: CASSPTSNRETQYF.

This clone came up a few times. The gene calls are TRBV18 and TRBJ2-2, with D maybe TRBD1 (6 bases). Germline V lookup: CDR1 KGHSH, CDR2 LQKENI. The length of the CDR3 is 13 residues. The ends were cut back, 1 base at V and 6 bases at J, with 6 bases in the middle. CDR3 coding DNA: TGTGCCAGCTCACCACAGGGGGCCGGGGAGCTGTTTTTT. Translating it yields CASSPQGAGELFF.

V usage is TRBV30 and J usage is TRBJ2-5; 9 bases fit TRBD2. Per the germline V gene, CDR1 is GTSNPN and CDR2 is SVGIG (reference sequence). The CDR3 loop spans 12 amino acids. The V gene end was trimmed by 8 bases and the J gene end by 5 bases; junction bases not matched to a gene: 6. The CDR3, as DNA: TGTGCCACCGGGACTAGCTGGGAGACCCAGTACTTC. Encoded protein: CATGTSWETQYF. Supplemented by reference TRBV30 and TRBJ2-5, the full variable domain reads SQTIHQWPATLVQPVGSPLSLECTVEGTSNPNLYWYRQAAGRGLQLLFYSVGIGQISSEVPQNLSASRPQDRQFILSSKKLLLSDSGFYLCATGTSWETQYFGPGTRLLVL.

The CDR3: CSAVSRGYTF. CDR3 nucleotide sequence: TGCAGCGCAGTGAGTCGTGGCTACACCTTC. The genes are TRBV29-1 and TRBJ1-2; D ambiguous. This CDR3 is built from 10 residues. Between the trimmed V and J ends, which lost 7 bases and 7 bases, there was a span of 10 bases. The germline gives CDR1 SQVTM, CDR2 ANQGSEA.

V and J are TRBV5-6 and TRBJ2-4; D is undetermined. Deletions cut 0 bases from V and 12 bases from J, with 7 bases between. This CDR3 comprises 11 residues. Germline CDR1 SGHDT, CDR2 YYEEEE. CDR3 nucleotide sequence: TGTGCCAGCAGCTTGGTCGACACTCAGTACTTC. This sequence encodes CASSLVDTQYF.

The chain uses TRBV28 and TRBJ2-3; TRBD2 agrees at 13 bases. Trimming took 5 bases from V and 4 from J; bases not matched to a gene: 6. The CDR3 runs 16 residues. Germline CDR1 and CDR2: MDHEN and SYDVKM. CDR3 region: CASSTPTSGGPDTQYF. CDR3 DNA: TGTGCCAGCAGTACTCCGACTAGCGGGGGGCCAGATACGCAGTATTTT.

This clone was seen once. Here the CDR3 DNA reads TGTGCCACCTCAGGGGTTCAAGAGACCCAGTACTTC. It codes for CATSGVQETQYF. This rearrangement joins TRBV10-3 to TRBJ2-5; maybe TRBD1 (6 bases). With 10 bases removed from V and 2 bases from J, the gap between germline ends came to 11 bases. In germline, CDR1 is ENHRY, CDR2 SYGVKD. This CDR3 comprises 12 residues.